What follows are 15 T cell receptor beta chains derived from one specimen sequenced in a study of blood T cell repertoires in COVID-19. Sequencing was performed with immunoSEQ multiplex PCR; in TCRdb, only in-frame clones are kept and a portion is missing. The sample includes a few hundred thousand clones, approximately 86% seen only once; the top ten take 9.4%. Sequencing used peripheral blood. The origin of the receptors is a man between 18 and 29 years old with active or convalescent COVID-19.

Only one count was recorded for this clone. The CDR3 loop is CASSGGSSEKLFF. The CDR3 DNA follows: TGTGCCAGCAGTGGGGGCTCCAGTGAAAAACTGTTTTTT. The chain uses TRBV9 and TRBJ1-4, with D tentatively TRBD1 (6 bases). Germline CDR1 is SGDLS and CDR2 is YYNGEE. Trimming took off 5 bases at V and 7 bases at J, with 12 bases between the two ends. This CDR3 is 13 amino acids long.

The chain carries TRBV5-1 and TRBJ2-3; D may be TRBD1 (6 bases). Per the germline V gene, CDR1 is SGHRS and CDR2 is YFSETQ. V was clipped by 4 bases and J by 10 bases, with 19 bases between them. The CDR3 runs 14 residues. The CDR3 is CASSNQKGQFAQYF. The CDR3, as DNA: TGCGCCAGCAGCAATCAAAAAGGACAGTTTGCGCAGTATTTT. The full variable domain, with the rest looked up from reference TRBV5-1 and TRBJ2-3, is KAGVTQTPRYLIKTRGQQVTLSCSPISGHRSVSWYQQTPGQGLQFLFEYFSETQRNKGNFPGRFSGRQFSNSRSEMNVSTLELGDSALYLCASSNQKGQFAQYFGPGTRLTVL.

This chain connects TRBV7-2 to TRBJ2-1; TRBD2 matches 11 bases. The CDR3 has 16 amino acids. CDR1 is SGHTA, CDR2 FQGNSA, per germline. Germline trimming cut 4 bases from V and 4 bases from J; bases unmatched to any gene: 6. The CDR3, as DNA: TGTGCCAGCAGCTCCAGACTAGCGGGGAGTTACAATGAGCAGTTCTTC. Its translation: CASSSRLAGSYNEQFF.

The CDR3 sequence: CASSQAGGESKNIQYF. CDR3 sequence (DNA): TGTGCCAGCAGCCAAGCTGGGGGCGAATCCAAAAACATTCAGTACTTC. The rearrangement links TRBV3-1 (or the pseudogene TRBV3-2) to TRBJ2-4, with D tentatively TRBD1 (6 bases). The CDR3 spans 16 residues. Germline CDR1 is LGHDT and CDR2 is YNNKEL (reference sequence). Deletions cut 1 base from V and 2 bases from J, with 12 bases between.

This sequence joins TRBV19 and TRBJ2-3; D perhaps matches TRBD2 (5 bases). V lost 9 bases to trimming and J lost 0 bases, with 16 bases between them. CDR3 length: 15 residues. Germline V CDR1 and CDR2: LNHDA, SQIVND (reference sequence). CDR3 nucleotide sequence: TGTGCCAGCTCCCGTCGGGTAGCGAGCACAGATACGCAGTATTTT. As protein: CASSRRVASTDTQYF.

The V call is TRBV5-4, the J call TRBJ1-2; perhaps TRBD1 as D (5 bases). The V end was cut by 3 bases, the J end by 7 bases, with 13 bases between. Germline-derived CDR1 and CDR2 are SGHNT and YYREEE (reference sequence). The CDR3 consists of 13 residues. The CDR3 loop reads CASSWGELGGYTF. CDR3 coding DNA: TGTGCCAGCAGCTGGGGGGAATTGGGTGGCTACACCTTC.

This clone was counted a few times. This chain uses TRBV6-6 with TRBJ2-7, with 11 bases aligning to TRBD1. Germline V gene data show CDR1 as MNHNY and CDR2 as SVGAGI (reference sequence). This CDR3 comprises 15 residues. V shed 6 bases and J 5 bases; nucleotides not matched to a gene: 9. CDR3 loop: CASRTGTGGWDEQYF. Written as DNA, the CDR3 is TGTGCCAGCAGAACCGGGACAGGGGGTTGGGACGAGCAGTACTTC.

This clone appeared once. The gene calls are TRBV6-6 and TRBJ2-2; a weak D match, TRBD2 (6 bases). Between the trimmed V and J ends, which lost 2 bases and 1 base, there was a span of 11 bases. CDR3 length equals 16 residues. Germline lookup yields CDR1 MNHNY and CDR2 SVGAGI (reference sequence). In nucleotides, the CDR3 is TGTGCCAGCAGTTACGTGGCGGGGCGGAACACCGGGGAGCTGTTTTTT. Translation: CASSYVAGRNTGELFF.

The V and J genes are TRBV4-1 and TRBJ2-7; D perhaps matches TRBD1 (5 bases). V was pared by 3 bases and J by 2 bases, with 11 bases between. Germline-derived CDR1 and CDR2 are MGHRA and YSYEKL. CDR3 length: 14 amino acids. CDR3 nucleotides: TGCGCCAGCAGCCAGGAACAACAGGCCTACGAGCAGTACTTC. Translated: CASSQEQQAYEQYF.

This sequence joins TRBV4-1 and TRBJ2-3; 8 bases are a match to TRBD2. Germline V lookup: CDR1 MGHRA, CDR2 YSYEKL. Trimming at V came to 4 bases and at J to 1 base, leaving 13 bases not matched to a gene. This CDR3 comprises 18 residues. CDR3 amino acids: CASSLAGRRLGGTDTQYF. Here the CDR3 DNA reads TGCGCCAGCAGCCTAGCGGGGCGACGACTAGGGGGCACAGATACGCAGTATTTT.

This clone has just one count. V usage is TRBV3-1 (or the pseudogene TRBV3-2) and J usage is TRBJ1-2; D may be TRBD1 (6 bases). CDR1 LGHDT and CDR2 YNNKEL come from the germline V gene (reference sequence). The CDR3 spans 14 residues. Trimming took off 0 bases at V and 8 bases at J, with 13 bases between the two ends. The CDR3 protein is CASSQDVRGSGYTF. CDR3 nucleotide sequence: TGTGCCAGCAGCCAAGATGTCAGGGGTTCCGGCTACACCTTC.

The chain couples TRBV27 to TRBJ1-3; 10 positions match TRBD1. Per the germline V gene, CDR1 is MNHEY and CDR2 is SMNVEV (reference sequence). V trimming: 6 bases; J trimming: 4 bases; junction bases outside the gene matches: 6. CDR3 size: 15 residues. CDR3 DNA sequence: TGTGCCAGCAGCCTGGGACAGGGGACAGGAAACACCATATATTTT. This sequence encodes CASSLGQGTGNTIYF.

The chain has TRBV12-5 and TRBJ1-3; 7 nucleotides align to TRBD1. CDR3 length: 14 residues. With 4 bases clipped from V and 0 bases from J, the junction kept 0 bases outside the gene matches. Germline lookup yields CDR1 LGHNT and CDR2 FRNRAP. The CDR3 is CASGWTGSGNTIYF. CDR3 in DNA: TGTGCTAGTGGTTGGACAGGCTCTGGAAACACCATATATTTT.

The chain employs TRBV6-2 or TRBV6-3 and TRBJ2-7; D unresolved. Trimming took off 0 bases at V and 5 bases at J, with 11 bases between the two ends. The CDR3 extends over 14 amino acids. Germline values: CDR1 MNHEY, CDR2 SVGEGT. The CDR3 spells CASSYSLLFHEQYF. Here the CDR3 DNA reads TGTGCCAGCAGTTACTCTTTACTATTCCACGAGCAGTACTTC.

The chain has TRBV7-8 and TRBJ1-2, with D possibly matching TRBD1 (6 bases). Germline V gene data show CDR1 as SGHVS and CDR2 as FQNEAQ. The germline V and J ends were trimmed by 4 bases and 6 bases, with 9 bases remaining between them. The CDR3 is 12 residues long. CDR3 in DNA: TGTGCCAGCAGCTATACAGGGAATGGCTACACCTTC. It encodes CASSYTGNGYTF.